This TCR beta chain was obtained from a study of T-cell reconstitution after alpha-beta-depleted transplantation in children. A library of TCRbeta sequences, prepared with unique molecular identifiers, was generated. TCRdb ran MiXCR on the PCR reads and lists one entry per CDR3 protein. The sample carries more than 500,000 distinct CDR3 sequences, roughly 10% recorded once. Whole-study findings and limits: By one year post-transplant, T-cell counts and diversity largely arose from T cells that were newly produced.

The CDR3 loop spans 13 amino acids. Germline CDR1 DFQATT, CDR2 SNEGSKA (reference sequence). V shed 6 bases, J shed 7 bases, and the junction held 5 bases outside the gene matches. This clonotype was detected many times. Its antigen remains unidentified. This material consisted of PBMCs, mostly from graft donor cells, taken 180 days after TCRalphabeta/CD19-depleted stem cell transplant. V usage is TRBV20-1 and J usage is TRBJ2-2; 10 bases line up with TRBD2. The source is a female patient between 2 and 10 years old who had a stem cell transplant for aplastic anemia, so the T cells may come from the graft donor. The CDR3 here is CSALAGGVGELFF. CDR3 DNA sequence: TGCAGTGCCTTAGCGGGAGGTGTCGGGGAGCTGTTTTTT.